This is a list of T cell receptor beta chains from one sample in a study of cytomegalovirus exposure and HLA in healthy donors. The protocol was immunoSEQ multiplex PCR, while the TCRdb copy is restricted to in-frame clones and leaves out a portion. The table shows tens of thousands of clones, with about 84% occurring only once. Input material: PBMCs. These receptors were collected from a male donor in good health and CMV-seronegative. CDR3s include the opening cysteine and the closing phenylalanine or tryptophan. Each record gives: V gene, J gene, D gene, clone size, CDR3 DNA, CDR3 protein. The D gene is left open where the match is weak. Size values are once, few and many counts, or a class for expanded clones, and some rows have none.

v_call: TRBV15
j_call: TRBJ1-2
d_call: TRBD1
clone_size: .
cdr3_nt: TGTGCCACCAGCAGACTAGACAGGGGACCCGCTAACTATGGCTACACCTTC
cdr3_aa: CATSRLDRGPANYGYTF

v_call: TRBV11-2
j_call: TRBJ1-3
d_call: .
clone_size: .
cdr3_nt: TGTGCCAGCAGCTTTCCGTCTTCTGGAAACACCATATATTTT
cdr3_aa: CASSFPSSGNTIYF

v_call: TRBV5-1
j_call: TRBJ2-7
d_call: TRBD1
clone_size: .
cdr3_nt: TGCGCCAGCAGCCACACCCGGGACAGGGGCCACGAGCAGTACTTC
cdr3_aa: CASSHTRDRGHEQYF

v_call: TRBV19
j_call: TRBJ1-2
d_call: TRBD1
clone_size: .
cdr3_nt: TGTGCCAGTAGTCGGTCGACAGGGGCGAACTATGGCTACACCTTC
cdr3_aa: CASSRSTGANYGYTF

v_call: TRBV19
j_call: TRBJ2-7
d_call: TRBD2
clone_size: .
cdr3_nt: TGTGCCAGTAGTCTCCAGAGCGGGGGGGCTGGCGAGCAGTACTTC
cdr3_aa: CASSLQSGGAGEQYF

v_call: TRBV27
j_call: TRBJ1-2
d_call: TRBD1
clone_size: .
cdr3_nt: TGTGCCACTGCTCCTCGGGACAGGGGAACCTATGGCTACACCTTC
cdr3_aa: CATAPRDRGTYGYTF

v_call: TRBV4-2
j_call: TRBJ1-5
d_call: TRBD1
clone_size: .
cdr3_nt: TGTGCCAGCAGCCAAACGGGACAGTTGGAGCCCCAGCATTTT
cdr3_aa: CASSQTGQLEPQHF

v_call: TRBV6-5
j_call: TRBJ2-7
d_call: TRBD1
clone_size: .
cdr3_nt: TGTGCCAGCAGTTACTCGGAGGGACAGGTCTCCTACGAGCAGTACTTC
cdr3_aa: CASSYSEGQVSYEQYF

v_call: TRBV4-1
j_call: TRBJ1-2
d_call: TRBD1
clone_size: .
cdr3_nt: TGCGCCAGCAGCCGCCCTTGGGGGTGGACAGGGAGCAGGATTAACTATGGCTACACCTTC
cdr3_aa: CASSRPWGWTGSRINYGYTF

v_call: TRBV29-1
j_call: TRBJ1-1
d_call: .
clone_size: .
cdr3_nt: TGCAGCGTTGATCCAACAGGTGGGAACACTGAAGCTTTCTTT
cdr3_aa: CSVDPTGGNTEAFF

v_call: TRBV19
j_call: TRBJ1-5
d_call: .
clone_size: .
cdr3_nt: TGTGCCAGTAGTAACAGGAACCACTATCAGCCCCAGCATTTT
cdr3_aa: CASSNRNHYQPQHF

v_call: TRBV19
j_call: TRBJ2-7
d_call: TRBD1
clone_size: .
cdr3_nt: TGTGCCAGTAGTATGCCCGCCAGGGGGCGAATAGGCGAGCAGTACTTC
cdr3_aa: CASSMPARGRIGEQYF

v_call: TRBV10-3
j_call: TRBJ2-7
d_call: TRBD1
clone_size: once
cdr3_nt: TGTGCCATCAGTGGGACAGGGGGGTCCTACGAGCAGTACTTC
cdr3_aa: CAISGTGGSYEQYF

v_call: TRBV27
j_call: TRBJ2-1
d_call: .
clone_size: .
cdr3_nt: TGTGCCAGCACCACCGGGGGATCCTACAATGAGCAGTTCTTC
cdr3_aa: CASTTGGSYNEQFF

v_call: TRBV10-3
j_call: TRBJ1-6
d_call: TRBD1
clone_size: few
cdr3_nt: TGTGCCATCAGTGAGGGGACAGAGAATTCACCCCTCCACTTT
cdr3_aa: CAISEGTENSPLHF

v_call: TRBV2
j_call: TRBJ1-5
d_call: TRBD1
clone_size: .
cdr3_nt: TGTGCCAGCGGGGCCGGACAGGGGGGTCAGCCCCAGCATTTT
cdr3_aa: CASGAGQGGQPQHF

v_call: TRBV29-1
j_call: TRBJ1-3
d_call: .
clone_size: .
cdr3_nt: TGCAGCGTTGAACGCGTGCGGGGCGCGGGAAACACCATATATTTT
cdr3_aa: CSVERVRGAGNTIYF

v_call: TRBV7-3
j_call: TRBJ1-2
d_call: .
clone_size: .
cdr3_nt: TGTGCCAGCAGCTTGGGGGGGGGCGACGGCTACACCTTC
cdr3_aa: CASSLGGGDGYTF

v_call: TRBV4-2
j_call: TRBJ2-3
d_call: .
clone_size: .
cdr3_nt: TGTGCCAGCAGCCAAAGGACTAGCACAGATACGCAGTATTTT
cdr3_aa: CASSQRTSTDTQYF

v_call: TRBV10-3
j_call: TRBJ1-5
d_call: TRBD1
clone_size: .
cdr3_nt: TGTGCCATCAGCCCGTCGGACAGGGAAAATCAGCCCCAGCATTTT
cdr3_aa: CAISPSDRENQPQHF

v_call: TRBV27
j_call: TRBJ2-5
d_call: TRBD2
clone_size: .
cdr3_nt: TGTGCCAGCACGTTAGTAGCGGGGGCCCAAGAGACCCAGTACTTC
cdr3_aa: CASTLVAGAQETQYF

v_call: TRBV5-1
j_call: TRBJ2-7
d_call: TRBD1
clone_size: .
cdr3_nt: TGCGCCAGCAGCCGGGCCTTATCAGGGGGCGCGGACGAGCAGTACTTC
cdr3_aa: CASSRALSGGADEQYF

v_call: TRBV7-9
j_call: TRBJ2-7
d_call: .
clone_size: .
cdr3_nt: TGTTCCAGCAGCTTAGCGGGACAGGGTCGTCCCTACGAGCAGTACTTC
cdr3_aa: CSSSLAGQGRPYEQYF

v_call: TRBV29-1
j_call: TRBJ1-1
d_call: TRBD1
clone_size: .
cdr3_nt: TGCAGCGTTGACCTGGGTAGGGGGCTAACTGAAGCTTTCTTT
cdr3_aa: CSVDLGRGLTEAFF

v_call: TRBV6-1
j_call: TRBJ1-2
d_call: .
clone_size: .
cdr3_nt: TGTGCCAGCACCCCAGACCCTAGGTATGGCTACACCTTC
cdr3_aa: CASTPDPRYGYTF

v_call: TRBV7-9
j_call: TRBJ2-2
d_call: TRBD2
clone_size: .
cdr3_nt: TGTGCCAGCAGCTCCTTAGCGGGTTCATACACCGGGGAGCTGTTTTTT
cdr3_aa: CASSSLAGSYTGELFF

v_call: TRBV11-3
j_call: TRBJ2-7
d_call: TRBD1
clone_size: .
cdr3_nt: TGTGCCAGCAGCCCGAGGACAGGGGCCGTCCACGAGCAGTACTTC
cdr3_aa: CASSPRTGAVHEQYF

v_call: TRBV19
j_call: TRBJ2-7
d_call: .
clone_size: once
cdr3_nt: TGTGCCAGTAGTATAGTAGGGACAATCACCTACGAGCAGTACTTC
cdr3_aa: CASSIVGTITYEQYF

v_call: TRBV30
j_call: TRBJ1-3
d_call: .
clone_size: .
cdr3_nt: TGTGCCTGGAGTCCTACAGGGTACTACTCTGGAAACACCATATATTTT
cdr3_aa: CAWSPTGYYSGNTIYF

v_call: TRBV7-8
j_call: TRBJ2-1
d_call: TRBD1
clone_size: .
cdr3_nt: TGTGCCAGCAGCTTGGGGACAGGGGAAGTTATCGTTAGCTCCCATAAGCAGTTCTTC
cdr3_aa: CASSLGTGEVIVSSHKQFF

v_call: TRBV11-2
j_call: TRBJ2-7
d_call: TRBD2
clone_size: .
cdr3_nt: TGTGCCAGCAGCCTAGGGACTACCCTCGAGCAGTACTTC
cdr3_aa: CASSLGTTLEQYF

v_call: TRBV28
j_call: TRBJ2-5
d_call: .
clone_size: .
cdr3_nt: TGTGCCAGCAGTTTACAGGGTGAAGAGACCCAGTACTTC
cdr3_aa: CASSLQGEETQYF

v_call: TRBV10-3
j_call: TRBJ1-2
d_call: TRBD1
clone_size: medium-sized
cdr3_nt: TGTGCCATCAGTCCCAGACAGGGGGGGTATGGCTACACCTTC
cdr3_aa: CAISPRQGGYGYTF

v_call: TRBV5-4
j_call: TRBJ1-1
d_call: .
clone_size: .
cdr3_nt: TGTGCCAGCAGCCCGCGGGGGGACACTGAAGCTTTCTTT
cdr3_aa: CASSPRGDTEAFF

v_call: TRBV9
j_call: TRBJ2-5
d_call: TRBD2
clone_size: few
cdr3_nt: TGTGCCAGCAGCGTAAGTCCCGGGGGGGACGAGACCCAGTACTTC
cdr3_aa: CASSVSPGGDETQYF

v_call: TRBV13
j_call: TRBJ1-5
d_call: TRBD1
clone_size: .
cdr3_nt: TGTGCCAGCAGCTCCCGTGGTGGACAGGGGAGCAATCAGCCCCAGCATTTT
cdr3_aa: CASSSRGGQGSNQPQHF

v_call: TRBV7-9
j_call: TRBJ2-7
d_call: .
clone_size: .
cdr3_nt: TGTGCCAGCAGCTCGACAGTCTACGAGCAGTACTTC
cdr3_aa: CASSSTVYEQYF

v_call: TRBV6-1
j_call: TRBJ2-5
d_call: .
clone_size: .
cdr3_nt: TGTGCCAGCGTCCGGGAGAGGGCCCAAGAGACCCAGTACTTC
cdr3_aa: CASVRERAQETQYF

v_call: TRBV19
j_call: TRBJ1-1
d_call: .
clone_size: .
cdr3_nt: TGTGCCAGTAGTATAGGGCAGGGTCGGTACACTGAAGCTTTCTTT
cdr3_aa: CASSIGQGRYTEAFF

v_call: TRBV11-2
j_call: TRBJ1-2
d_call: TRBD1
clone_size: .
cdr3_nt: TGTGCCAGCAGCTTGGGGACAGGGGATCATGGCTACACCTTC
cdr3_aa: CASSLGTGDHGYTF

v_call: TRBV6-4
j_call: TRBJ1-6
d_call: TRBD1
clone_size: .
cdr3_nt: TGTGCCAGCGGGACAGGTCTTTCACCCCTCCACTTT
cdr3_aa: CASGTGLSPLHF

v_call: TRBV2
j_call: TRBJ2-1
d_call: TRBD2
clone_size: few
cdr3_nt: TGTGCCAGCAGTGCACCTAGCGGGGCGCTCACTTTCAATGAGCAGTTCTTC
cdr3_aa: CASSAPSGALTFNEQFF

v_call: TRBV11-2
j_call: TRBJ1-2
d_call: TRBD1
clone_size: .
cdr3_nt: TGTGCCAGCAGCTTGGGACAGGAGGGCTATGGCTACACCTTC
cdr3_aa: CASSLGQEGYGYTF

v_call: TRBV18
j_call: TRBJ2-7
d_call: TRBD2
clone_size: few
cdr3_nt: TGTGCCAGCTCGCCAGCGGGGGGGACGCACGAGCAGTACTTC
cdr3_aa: CASSPAGGTHEQYF

v_call: TRBV7-2
j_call: TRBJ2-7
d_call: TRBD2
clone_size: .
cdr3_nt: TGTGCCAGCAGCTTGGGCGGGGGGTTTAACGAGCAGTACTTC
cdr3_aa: CASSLGGGFNEQYF

v_call: TRBV7-2
j_call: TRBJ2-7
d_call: .
clone_size: .
cdr3_nt: TGTGCCAGCAGGGACAGCTCCTACGAGCAGTACTTC
cdr3_aa: CASRDSSYEQYF

v_call: TRBV4-3
j_call: TRBJ2-2
d_call: .
clone_size: .
cdr3_nt: TGCGCCAGCACCCCCCGGGCTAGGGGCGGAACCGGGGAGCTGTTTTTT
cdr3_aa: CASTPRARGGTGELFF

v_call: TRBV19
j_call: TRBJ1-2
d_call: TRBD1
clone_size: .
cdr3_nt: TGTGCCAGTAGTAACAGGGGTGGGAGCTATGGCTACACCTTC
cdr3_aa: CASSNRGGSYGYTF

v_call: TRBV5-4
j_call: TRBJ1-1
d_call: .
clone_size: once
cdr3_nt: TGTGCCAGCAGCTTGGAGCTAGGGAGGGGTACTGAAGCTTTCTTT
cdr3_aa: CASSLELGRGTEAFF

v_call: TRBV27
j_call: TRBJ2-7
d_call: TRBD1
clone_size: .
cdr3_nt: TGTGCCAGCAGACCCGACAGGGTGGACGAGCAGTACTTC
cdr3_aa: CASRPDRVDEQYF

v_call: TRBV7-3
j_call: TRBJ2-1
d_call: TRBD2
clone_size: .
cdr3_nt: TGTGCCAGCAGCTTAGGGACTAGCGGCACCGGGTTGATCTTC
cdr3_aa: CASSLGTSGTGLIF

v_call: TRBV7-2
j_call: TRBJ1-1
d_call: TRBD1
clone_size: once
cdr3_nt: TGTGCCAGCAGCTTAGACCCGGGACAGGGGAACACTGAAGCTTTCTTT
cdr3_aa: CASSLDPGQGNTEAFF